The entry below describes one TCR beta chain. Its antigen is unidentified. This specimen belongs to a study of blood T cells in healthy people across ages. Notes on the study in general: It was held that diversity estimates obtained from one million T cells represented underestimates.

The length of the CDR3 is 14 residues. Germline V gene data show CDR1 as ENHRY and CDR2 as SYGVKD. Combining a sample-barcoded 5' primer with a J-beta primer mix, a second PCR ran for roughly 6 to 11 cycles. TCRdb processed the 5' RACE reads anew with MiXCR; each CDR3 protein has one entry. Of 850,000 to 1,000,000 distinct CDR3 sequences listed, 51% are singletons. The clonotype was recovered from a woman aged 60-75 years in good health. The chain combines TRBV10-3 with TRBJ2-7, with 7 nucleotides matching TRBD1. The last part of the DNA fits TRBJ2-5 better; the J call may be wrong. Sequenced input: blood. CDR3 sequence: CAIRARQGQETQYF. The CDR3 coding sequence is TGTGCCATCAGAGCCAGACAGGGCCAAGAGACCCAGTACTTC.